The entry that follows covers one TCR beta chain sequence. These data belong to a study of cytomegalovirus exposure and HLA in healthy donors. Both 60 Vbeta primers and 13 Jbeta primers went into the PCR. Assay: immunoSEQ multiplex PCR; the TCRdb copy retains only in-frame clones and omits some. The table lists over 100,000 clones, about four fifths of them singletons. From germline, CDR1 is MGHDK and CDR2 SYGVNS. CDR3 length: 13 amino acids. V was clipped by 7 bases and J by 6 bases; unmatched bases: 5. The V call is TRBV25-1, the J call TRBJ1-2, with 10 bases lining up with TRBD1. The sample was PBMCs. This sequence was found in a man in his thirties or forties in good health and CMV-seropositive. The CDR3 loop is CASTPDRGDGYTF. CDR3 coding DNA: TGTGCCAGCACACCGGACAGGGGGGATGGCTACACCTTC.